What follows are 7 T cell receptor beta chains derived from one specimen sequenced in a study of OX40 agonist ivuxolimab in advanced cancers. Libraries were prepared by immunoSEQ multiplex PCR; TCRdb keeps only in-frame clonotypes and omits some of them. The sample has approximately 91,000 clones; roughly 87% are singletons. Specimen: CD4+ or CD8+ T cells sorted from blood, collected in a trial of the OX40 agonist ivuxolimab. The source of these receptors is an adult with an advanced solid tumor such as melanoma, head and neck, liver or kidney cancer.

The CDR3 here is CASSLELGRGGTEAFF. CDR3 nucleotides: TGTGCCAGCAGCTTAGAATTAGGCAGGGGCGGGACTGAAGCTTTCTTT. The chain has TRBV7-9 and TRBJ1-1; tentatively, D is TRBD1 (6 bases). From germline, CDR1 is SEHNR and CDR2 FQNEAQ (reference sequence). The CDR3 loop spans 16 amino acids. V dropped 1 base and J dropped 5 bases, with 17 bases sitting between them.

The chain combines TRBV5-5 with TRBJ1-3, with a possible D match to TRBD1 (5 bases). The CDR3 loop spans 14 amino acids. V lost 4 bases and J 0 bases, leaving 8 bases between the germline ends. CDR1 is SGHKS and CDR2 is YYEKEE in the germline V gene (reference sequence). CDR3 amino acids: CASSRQSSGNTIYF. As DNA, the CDR3 is TGTGCCAGCAGCCGACAGAGCTCTGGAAACACCATATATTTT.

V usage is TRBV5-1 and J usage is TRBJ2-5; the D is unclear. V lost 0 bases and J lost 2, with 8 bases in between. This CDR3 contains 14 residues. CDR1 and CDR2 (germline): SGHRS, YFSETQ. This CDR3 is CASSLGSEQETQYF. The CDR3 DNA reads TGCGCCAGCAGCTTGGGGTCAGAGCAAGAGACCCAGTACTTC. The variable domain in full, with the rest retrieved from reference TRBV5-1 and TRBJ2-5, is KAGVTQTPRYLIKTRGQQVTLSCSPISGHRSVSWYQQTPGQGLQFLFEYFSETQRNKGNFPGRFSGRQFSNSRSEMNVSTLELGDSALYLCASSLGSEQETQYFGPGTRLLVL.

V usage is TRBV4-2 and J usage is TRBJ2-5, with D possibly matching TRBD2 (7 bases). Germline CDR1 reads LGHNA; CDR2 reads YNFKEQ. CDR3 length: 16 amino acids. V lost 1 base to trimming and J lost 6 bases, with 18 bases between them. The CDR3 spells CASSQGVGGPLKTQYF. For the CDR3, the DNA is TGTGCCAGCAGCCAAGGAGTCGGGGGGCCGCTAAAGACCCAGTACTTC.

This clone showed up just a few times. The chain couples TRBV7-6 to TRBJ2-5; possibly TRBD1 for D (7 bases). Trimming removed 2 bases at V and 5 bases at J, with 9 bases between. This CDR3 is built from 13 residues. CDR1 is SGHVS and CDR2 is FNYEAQ in the germline V gene. CDR3 region: CASSLSGGETQYF. The CDR3 coding sequence is TGTGCCAGCAGCTTATCAGGGGGGGAGACCCAGTACTTC.

This clone was recorded a few times. V gene TRBV7-2 combines with J gene TRBJ2-7; 7 bases match TRBD1. Per germline, CDR1 SGHTA and CDR2 FQGNSA. The CDR3 consists of 15 residues. Trimming cost V 3 bases and J 2 bases; bases outside gene matches: 7. The CDR3 DNA follows: TGTGCCAGCAGCTTGGCCTCCGGGACAGCCTACGAGCAGTACTTC. Its translation: CASSLASGTAYEQYF.

V usage is TRBV6-5 and J usage is TRBJ2-7; perhaps TRBD2 as D (6 bases). Germline CDR1 MNHEY, CDR2 SVGAGI. The germline V and J ends were trimmed by 5 bases and 7 bases, with 12 bases remaining between them. The CDR3 sequence is 12 residues long. CDR3 bases: TGTGCCAGCAGTGGGAGGCGCCGGGAGCAGTACTTC. Protein: CASSGRRREQYF.